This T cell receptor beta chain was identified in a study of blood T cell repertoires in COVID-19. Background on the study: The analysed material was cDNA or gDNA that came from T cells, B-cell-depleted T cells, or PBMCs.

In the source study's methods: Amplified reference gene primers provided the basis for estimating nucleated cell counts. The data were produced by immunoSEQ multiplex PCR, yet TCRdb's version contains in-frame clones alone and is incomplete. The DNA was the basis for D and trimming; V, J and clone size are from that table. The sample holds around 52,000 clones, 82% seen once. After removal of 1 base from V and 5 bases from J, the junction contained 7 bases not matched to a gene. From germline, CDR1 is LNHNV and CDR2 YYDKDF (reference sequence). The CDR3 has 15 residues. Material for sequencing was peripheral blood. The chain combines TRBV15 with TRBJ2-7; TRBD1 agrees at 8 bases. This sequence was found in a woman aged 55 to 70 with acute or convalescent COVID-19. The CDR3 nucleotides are TGTGCCACCAGCAGAGGAGGACAGGGTAGGCACGAGCAGTACTTC. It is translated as CATSRGGQGRHEQYF.